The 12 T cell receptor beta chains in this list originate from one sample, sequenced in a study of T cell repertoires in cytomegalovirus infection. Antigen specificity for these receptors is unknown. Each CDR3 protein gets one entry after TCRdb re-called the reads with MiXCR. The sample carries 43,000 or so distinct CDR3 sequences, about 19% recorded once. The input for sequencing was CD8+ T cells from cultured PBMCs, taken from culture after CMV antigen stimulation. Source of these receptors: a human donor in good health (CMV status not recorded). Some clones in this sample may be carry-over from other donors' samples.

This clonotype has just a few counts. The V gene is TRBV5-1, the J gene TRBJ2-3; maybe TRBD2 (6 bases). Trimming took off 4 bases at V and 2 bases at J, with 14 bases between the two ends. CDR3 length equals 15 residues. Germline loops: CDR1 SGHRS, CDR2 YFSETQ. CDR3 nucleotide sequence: TGCGCCAGCAGCCTCGGGACTTCCAACACAGATACGCAGTATTTT. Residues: CASSLGTSNTDTQYF. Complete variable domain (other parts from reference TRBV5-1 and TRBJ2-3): KAGVTQTPRYLIKTRGQQVTLSCSPISGHRSVSWYQQTPGQGLQFLFEYFSETQRNKGNFPGRFSGRQFSNSRSEMNVSTLELGDSALYLCASSLGTSNTDTQYFGPGTRLTVL.

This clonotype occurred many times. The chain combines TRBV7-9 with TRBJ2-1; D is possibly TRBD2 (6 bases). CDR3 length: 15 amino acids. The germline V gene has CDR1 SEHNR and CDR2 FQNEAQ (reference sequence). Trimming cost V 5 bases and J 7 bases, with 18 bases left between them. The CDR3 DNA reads TGTGCCAGCAGCCTAGGGGTAGCGGTGGGGAATGAGCAGTTCTTC. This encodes CASSLGVAVGNEQFF.

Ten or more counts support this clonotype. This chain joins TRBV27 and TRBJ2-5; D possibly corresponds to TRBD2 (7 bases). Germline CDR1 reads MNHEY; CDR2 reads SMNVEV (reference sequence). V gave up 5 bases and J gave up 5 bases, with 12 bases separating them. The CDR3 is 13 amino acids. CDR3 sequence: CASSPGGVETQYF. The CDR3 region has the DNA TGTGCCAGCAGTCCGGGGGGCGTGGAGACCCAGTACTTC.

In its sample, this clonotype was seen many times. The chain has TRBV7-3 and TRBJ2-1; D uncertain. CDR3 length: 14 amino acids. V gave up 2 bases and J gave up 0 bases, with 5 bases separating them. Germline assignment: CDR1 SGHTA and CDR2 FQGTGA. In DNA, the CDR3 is TGTGCCAGCAGCTTATTGGGCTCCTACAATGAGCAGTTCTTC. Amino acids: CASSLLGSYNEQFF.

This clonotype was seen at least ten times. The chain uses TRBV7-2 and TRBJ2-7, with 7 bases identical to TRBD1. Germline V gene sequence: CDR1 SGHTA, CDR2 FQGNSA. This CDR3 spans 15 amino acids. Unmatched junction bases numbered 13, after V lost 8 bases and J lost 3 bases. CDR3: CASRASRDSLYEQYF. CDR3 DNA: TGTGCCAGCCGAGCGTCCCGGGACAGCCTCTACGAGCAGTACTTC.

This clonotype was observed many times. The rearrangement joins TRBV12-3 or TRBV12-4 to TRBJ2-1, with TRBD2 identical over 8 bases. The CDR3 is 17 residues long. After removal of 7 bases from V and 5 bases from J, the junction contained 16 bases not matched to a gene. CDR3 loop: CASIVQWRTSLDNEQFF. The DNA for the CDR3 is TGTGCCAGCATAGTGCAATGGAGGACTAGCCTAGACAATGAGCAGTTCTTC.

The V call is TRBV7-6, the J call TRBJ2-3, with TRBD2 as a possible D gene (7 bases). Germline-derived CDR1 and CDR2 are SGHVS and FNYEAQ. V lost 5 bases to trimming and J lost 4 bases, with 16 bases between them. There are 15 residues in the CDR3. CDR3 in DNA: TGTGCCAGCAGCCCCTTTGCGGGGGCCTCAGATACGCAGTATTTT. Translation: CASSPFAGASDTQYF. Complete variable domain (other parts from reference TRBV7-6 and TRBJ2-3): GAGVSQSPRYKVTKRGQDVALRCDPISGHVSLYWYRQALGQGPEFLTYFNYEAQQDKSGLPNDRFSAERPEGSISTLTIQRTEQRDSAMYRCASSPFAGASDTQYFGPGTRLTVL.

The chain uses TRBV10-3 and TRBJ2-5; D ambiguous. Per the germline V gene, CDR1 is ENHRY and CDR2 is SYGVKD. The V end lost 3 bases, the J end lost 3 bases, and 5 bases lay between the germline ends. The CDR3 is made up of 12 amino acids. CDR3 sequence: CAISDREETQYF. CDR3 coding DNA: TGTGCCATCAGTGATAGGGAAGAGACCCAGTACTTC.

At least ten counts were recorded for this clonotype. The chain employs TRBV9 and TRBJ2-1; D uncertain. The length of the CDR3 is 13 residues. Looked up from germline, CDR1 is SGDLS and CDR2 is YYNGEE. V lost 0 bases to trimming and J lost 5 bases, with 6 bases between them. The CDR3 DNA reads TGTGCCAGCAGCGTAGTCGGAGACAATGAGCAGTTCTTC. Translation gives CASSVVGDNEQFF.

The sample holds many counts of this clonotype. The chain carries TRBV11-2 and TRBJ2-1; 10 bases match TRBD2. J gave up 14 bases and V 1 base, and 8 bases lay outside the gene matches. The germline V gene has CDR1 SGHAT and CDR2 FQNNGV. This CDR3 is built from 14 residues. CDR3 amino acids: CASSLGLAGVSKFF. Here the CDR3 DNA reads TGTGCCAGCAGCTTAGGGCTAGCGGGAGTGTCGAAGTTCTTC.

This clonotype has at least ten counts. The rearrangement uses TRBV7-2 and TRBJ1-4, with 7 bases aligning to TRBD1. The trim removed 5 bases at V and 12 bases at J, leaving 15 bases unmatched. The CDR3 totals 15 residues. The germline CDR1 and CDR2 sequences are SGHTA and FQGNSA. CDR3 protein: CASSHRQGGISELFF. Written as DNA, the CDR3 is TGTGCCAGCAGCCATCGTCAGGGGGGTATCAGTGAACTGTTTTTT.

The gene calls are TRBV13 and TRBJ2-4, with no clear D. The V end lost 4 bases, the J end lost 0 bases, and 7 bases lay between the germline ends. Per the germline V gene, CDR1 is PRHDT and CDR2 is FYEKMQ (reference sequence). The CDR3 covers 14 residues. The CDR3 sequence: CASSYEIAKNIQYF. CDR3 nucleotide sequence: TGTGCCAGCAGCTACGAGATAGCCAAAAACATTCAGTACTTC.